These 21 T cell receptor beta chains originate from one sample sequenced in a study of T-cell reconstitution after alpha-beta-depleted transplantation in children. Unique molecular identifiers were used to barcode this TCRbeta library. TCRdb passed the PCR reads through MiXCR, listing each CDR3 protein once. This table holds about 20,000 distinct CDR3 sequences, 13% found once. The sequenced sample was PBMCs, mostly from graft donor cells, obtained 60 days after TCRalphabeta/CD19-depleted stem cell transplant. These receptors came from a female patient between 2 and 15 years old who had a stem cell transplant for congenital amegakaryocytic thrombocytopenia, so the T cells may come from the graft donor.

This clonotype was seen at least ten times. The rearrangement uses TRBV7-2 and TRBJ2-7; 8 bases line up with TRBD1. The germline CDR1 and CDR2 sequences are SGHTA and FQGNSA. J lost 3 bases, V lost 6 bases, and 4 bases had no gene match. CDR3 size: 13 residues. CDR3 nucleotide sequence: TGTGCCAGCAGGACCGGGACAGGCTACGAGCAGTACTTC. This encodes CASRTGTGYEQYF.

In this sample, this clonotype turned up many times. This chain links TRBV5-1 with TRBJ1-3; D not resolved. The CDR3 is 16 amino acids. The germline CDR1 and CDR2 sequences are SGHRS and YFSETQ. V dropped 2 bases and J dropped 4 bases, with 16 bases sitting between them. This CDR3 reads CASSFNPGTSGNTIYF. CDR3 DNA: TGCGCCAGCAGCTTTAATCCGGGAACTTCGGGAAACACCATATATTTT.

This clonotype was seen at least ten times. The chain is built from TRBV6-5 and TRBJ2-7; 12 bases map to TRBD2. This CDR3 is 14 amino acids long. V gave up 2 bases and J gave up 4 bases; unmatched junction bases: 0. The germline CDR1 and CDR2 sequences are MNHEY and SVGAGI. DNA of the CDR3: TGTGCCAGCAGTTACGGACTAGCGGGATACGAGCAGTACTTC. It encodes CASSYGLAGYEQYF.

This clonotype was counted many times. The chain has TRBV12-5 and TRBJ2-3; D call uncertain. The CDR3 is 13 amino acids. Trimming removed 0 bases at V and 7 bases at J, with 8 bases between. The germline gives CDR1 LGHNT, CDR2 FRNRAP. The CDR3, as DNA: TGTGCTAGTGGTTTGGTCGGCAGGTATACGCAGTATTTT. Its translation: CASGLVGRYTQYF. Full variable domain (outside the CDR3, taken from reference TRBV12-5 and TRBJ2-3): DARVTQTPRHKVTEMGQEVTMRCQPILGHNTVFWYRQTMMQGLELLAYFRNRAPLDDSGMPKDRFSAEMPDATLATLKIQPSEPRDSAVYFCASGLVGRYTQYFGPGTRLTVL.

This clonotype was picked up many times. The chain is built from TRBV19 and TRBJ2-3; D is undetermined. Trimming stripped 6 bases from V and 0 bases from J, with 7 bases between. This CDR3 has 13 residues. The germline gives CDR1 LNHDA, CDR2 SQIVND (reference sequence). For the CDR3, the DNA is TGTGCCAGTAGAAGCACTAGCACAGATACGCAGTATTTT. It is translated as CASRSTSTDTQYF.

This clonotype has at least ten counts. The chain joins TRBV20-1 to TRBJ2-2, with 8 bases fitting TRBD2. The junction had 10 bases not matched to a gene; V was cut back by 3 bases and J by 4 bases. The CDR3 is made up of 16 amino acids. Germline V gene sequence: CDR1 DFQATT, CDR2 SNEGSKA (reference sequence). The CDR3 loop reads CSARRWAGGGTGELFF. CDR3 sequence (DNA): TGCAGTGCTAGGCGGTGGGCGGGAGGCGGCACCGGGGAGCTGTTTTTT.

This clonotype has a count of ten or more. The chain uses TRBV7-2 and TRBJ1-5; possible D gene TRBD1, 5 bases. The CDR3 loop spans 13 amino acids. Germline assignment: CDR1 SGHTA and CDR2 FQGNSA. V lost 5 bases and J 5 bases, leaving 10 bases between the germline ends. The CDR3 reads CASSPQGDQPQHF. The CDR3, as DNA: TGTGCCAGCAGCCCCCAGGGAGATCAGCCCCAGCATTTT.

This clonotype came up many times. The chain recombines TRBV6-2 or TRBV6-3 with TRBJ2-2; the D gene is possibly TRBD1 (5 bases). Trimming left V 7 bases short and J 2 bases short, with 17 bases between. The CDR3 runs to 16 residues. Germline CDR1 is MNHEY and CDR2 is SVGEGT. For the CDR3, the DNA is TGTGCCAGCATCCCGATATGGACACACAACACCGGGGAGCTGTTTTTT. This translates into CASIPIWTHNTGELFF.

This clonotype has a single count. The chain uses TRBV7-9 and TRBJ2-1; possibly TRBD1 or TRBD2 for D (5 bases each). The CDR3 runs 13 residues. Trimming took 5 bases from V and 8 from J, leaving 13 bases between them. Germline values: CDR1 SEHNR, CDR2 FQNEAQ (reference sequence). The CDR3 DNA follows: TGTGCCAGCAGCCCCCGCGTGGGGGATGAGCAGTTCTTC. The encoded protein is CASSPRVGDEQFF. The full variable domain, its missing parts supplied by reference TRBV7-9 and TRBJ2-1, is DTGVSQNPRHKITKRGQNVTFRCDPISEHNRLYWYRQTLGQGPEFLTYFQNEAQLEKSRLLSDRFSAERPKGSFSTLEIQRTEQGDSAMYLCASSPRVGDEQFFGPGTRLTVL.

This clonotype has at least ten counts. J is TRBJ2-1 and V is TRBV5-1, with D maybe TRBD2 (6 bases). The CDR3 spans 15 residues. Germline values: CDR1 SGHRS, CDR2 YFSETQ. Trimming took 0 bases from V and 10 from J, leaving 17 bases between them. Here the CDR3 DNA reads TGCGCCAGCAGCTTGGCTGACTTACTAGCTCAGGAGCAGTTCTTC. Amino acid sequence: CASSLADLLAQEQFF.

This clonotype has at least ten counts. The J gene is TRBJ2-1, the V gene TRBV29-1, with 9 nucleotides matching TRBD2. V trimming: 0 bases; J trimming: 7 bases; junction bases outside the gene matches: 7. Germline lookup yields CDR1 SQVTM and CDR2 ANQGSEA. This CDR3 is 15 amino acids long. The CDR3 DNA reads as TGCAGCGTTGAAGATTCGGGCGGGAGGGCGAATGAGCAGTTCTTC. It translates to CSVEDSGGRANEQFF.

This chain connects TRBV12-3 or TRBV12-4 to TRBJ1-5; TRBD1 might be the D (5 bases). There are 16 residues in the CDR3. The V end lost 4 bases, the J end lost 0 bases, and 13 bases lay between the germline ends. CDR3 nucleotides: TGTGCCAGCAGTTGGGGCCCTTGGAATAGCAATCAGCCCCAGCATTTT. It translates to CASSWGPWNSNQPQHF.

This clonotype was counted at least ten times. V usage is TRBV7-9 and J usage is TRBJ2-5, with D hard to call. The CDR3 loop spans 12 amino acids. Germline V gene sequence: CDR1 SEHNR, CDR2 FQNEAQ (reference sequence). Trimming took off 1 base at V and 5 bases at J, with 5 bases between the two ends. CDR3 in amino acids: CASSLGVETQYF. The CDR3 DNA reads TGTGCCAGCAGCTTAGGAGTGGAGACCCAGTACTTC.

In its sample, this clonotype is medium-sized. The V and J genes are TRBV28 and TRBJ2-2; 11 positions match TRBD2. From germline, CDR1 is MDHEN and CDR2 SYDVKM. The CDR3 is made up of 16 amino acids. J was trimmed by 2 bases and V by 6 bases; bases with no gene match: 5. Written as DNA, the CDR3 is TGTGCCAGCAGGCAGACTAGCGGGATTAACACCGGGGAGCTGTTTTTT. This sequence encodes CASRQTSGINTGELFF.

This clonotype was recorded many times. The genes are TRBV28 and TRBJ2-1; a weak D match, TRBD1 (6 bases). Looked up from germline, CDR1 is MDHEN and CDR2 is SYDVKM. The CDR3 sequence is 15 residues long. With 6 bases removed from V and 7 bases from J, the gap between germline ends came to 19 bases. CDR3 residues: CASSPTGMLVNEQFF. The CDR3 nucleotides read TGTGCCAGCAGCCCTACAGGGATGTTGGTGAATGAGCAGTTCTTC.

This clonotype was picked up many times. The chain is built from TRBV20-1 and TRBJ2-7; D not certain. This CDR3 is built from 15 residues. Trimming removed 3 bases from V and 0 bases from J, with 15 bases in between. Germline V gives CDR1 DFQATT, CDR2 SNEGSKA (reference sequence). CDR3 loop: CSASSPAKNSYEQYF. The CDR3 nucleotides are TGCAGTGCTAGTTCGCCGGCGAAAAACTCCTACGAGCAGTACTTC.

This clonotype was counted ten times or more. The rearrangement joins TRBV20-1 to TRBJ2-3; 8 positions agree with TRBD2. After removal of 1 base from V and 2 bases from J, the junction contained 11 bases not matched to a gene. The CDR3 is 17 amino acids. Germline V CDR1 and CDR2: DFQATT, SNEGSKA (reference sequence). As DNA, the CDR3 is TGCAGTGCTAGAGTAAAAACAGCGGGAGAGCACACAGATACGCAGTATTTT. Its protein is CSARVKTAGEHTDTQYF.

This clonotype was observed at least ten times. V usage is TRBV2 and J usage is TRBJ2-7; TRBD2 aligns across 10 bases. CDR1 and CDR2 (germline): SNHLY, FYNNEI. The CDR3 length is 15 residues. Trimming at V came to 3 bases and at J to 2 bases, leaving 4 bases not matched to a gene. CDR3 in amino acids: CASSEVAGGPYEQYF. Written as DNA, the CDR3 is TGTGCCAGCAGTGAGGTAGCGGGAGGACCCTACGAGCAGTACTTC.

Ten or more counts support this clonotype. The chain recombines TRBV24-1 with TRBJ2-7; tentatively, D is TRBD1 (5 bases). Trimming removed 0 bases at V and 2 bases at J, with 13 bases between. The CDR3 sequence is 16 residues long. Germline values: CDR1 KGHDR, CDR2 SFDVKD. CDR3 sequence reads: CATSDLRQGIPYEQYF. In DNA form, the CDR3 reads TGTGCCACCAGTGATTTGCGGCAGGGTATACCCTACGAGCAGTACTTC.

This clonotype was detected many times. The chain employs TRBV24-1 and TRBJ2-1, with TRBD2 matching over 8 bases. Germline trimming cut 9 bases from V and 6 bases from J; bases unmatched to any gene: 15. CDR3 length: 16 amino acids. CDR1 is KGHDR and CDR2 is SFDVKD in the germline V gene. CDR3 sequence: CATLLVCGRSCNEQFF. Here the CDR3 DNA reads TGTGCCACCCTATTGGTGTGCGGGAGGTCTTGCAATGAGCAGTTCTTC.

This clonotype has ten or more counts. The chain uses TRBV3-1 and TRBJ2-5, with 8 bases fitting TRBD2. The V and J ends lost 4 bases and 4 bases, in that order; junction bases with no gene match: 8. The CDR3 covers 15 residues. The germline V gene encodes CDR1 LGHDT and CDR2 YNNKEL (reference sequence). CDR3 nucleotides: TGTGCCAGCAGCCTTTCAGGACTAGCCGGAGAGACCCAGTACTTC. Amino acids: CASSLSGLAGETQYF.